This TCR beta chain was retrieved from a study of control samples from healthy donors and cancer patients. This CDR3 comprises 16 residues. With 3 bases removed from V and 1 base from J, the gap between germline ends came to 10 bases. Clones were sequenced by immunoSEQ multiplex PCR, and TCRdb holds only the in-frame ones, with some missing. The data hold some 130,000 clones, with 88% observed a single time. The receptor was derived from a man aged 40-49 years in good health. The sequencing input was blood. This rearrangement joins TRBV23-1 to TRBJ1-6, with D possibly TRBD1 on 6 matching bases. TRBV23-1 is treated as an ORF (open reading frame) with a function not yet certain. The CDR3 loop is CASSHPTGSYNSPLHF. For the CDR3, the DNA is TGCGCCAGCAGTCACCCGACAGGTTCCTATAATTCACCCCTCCACTTT.